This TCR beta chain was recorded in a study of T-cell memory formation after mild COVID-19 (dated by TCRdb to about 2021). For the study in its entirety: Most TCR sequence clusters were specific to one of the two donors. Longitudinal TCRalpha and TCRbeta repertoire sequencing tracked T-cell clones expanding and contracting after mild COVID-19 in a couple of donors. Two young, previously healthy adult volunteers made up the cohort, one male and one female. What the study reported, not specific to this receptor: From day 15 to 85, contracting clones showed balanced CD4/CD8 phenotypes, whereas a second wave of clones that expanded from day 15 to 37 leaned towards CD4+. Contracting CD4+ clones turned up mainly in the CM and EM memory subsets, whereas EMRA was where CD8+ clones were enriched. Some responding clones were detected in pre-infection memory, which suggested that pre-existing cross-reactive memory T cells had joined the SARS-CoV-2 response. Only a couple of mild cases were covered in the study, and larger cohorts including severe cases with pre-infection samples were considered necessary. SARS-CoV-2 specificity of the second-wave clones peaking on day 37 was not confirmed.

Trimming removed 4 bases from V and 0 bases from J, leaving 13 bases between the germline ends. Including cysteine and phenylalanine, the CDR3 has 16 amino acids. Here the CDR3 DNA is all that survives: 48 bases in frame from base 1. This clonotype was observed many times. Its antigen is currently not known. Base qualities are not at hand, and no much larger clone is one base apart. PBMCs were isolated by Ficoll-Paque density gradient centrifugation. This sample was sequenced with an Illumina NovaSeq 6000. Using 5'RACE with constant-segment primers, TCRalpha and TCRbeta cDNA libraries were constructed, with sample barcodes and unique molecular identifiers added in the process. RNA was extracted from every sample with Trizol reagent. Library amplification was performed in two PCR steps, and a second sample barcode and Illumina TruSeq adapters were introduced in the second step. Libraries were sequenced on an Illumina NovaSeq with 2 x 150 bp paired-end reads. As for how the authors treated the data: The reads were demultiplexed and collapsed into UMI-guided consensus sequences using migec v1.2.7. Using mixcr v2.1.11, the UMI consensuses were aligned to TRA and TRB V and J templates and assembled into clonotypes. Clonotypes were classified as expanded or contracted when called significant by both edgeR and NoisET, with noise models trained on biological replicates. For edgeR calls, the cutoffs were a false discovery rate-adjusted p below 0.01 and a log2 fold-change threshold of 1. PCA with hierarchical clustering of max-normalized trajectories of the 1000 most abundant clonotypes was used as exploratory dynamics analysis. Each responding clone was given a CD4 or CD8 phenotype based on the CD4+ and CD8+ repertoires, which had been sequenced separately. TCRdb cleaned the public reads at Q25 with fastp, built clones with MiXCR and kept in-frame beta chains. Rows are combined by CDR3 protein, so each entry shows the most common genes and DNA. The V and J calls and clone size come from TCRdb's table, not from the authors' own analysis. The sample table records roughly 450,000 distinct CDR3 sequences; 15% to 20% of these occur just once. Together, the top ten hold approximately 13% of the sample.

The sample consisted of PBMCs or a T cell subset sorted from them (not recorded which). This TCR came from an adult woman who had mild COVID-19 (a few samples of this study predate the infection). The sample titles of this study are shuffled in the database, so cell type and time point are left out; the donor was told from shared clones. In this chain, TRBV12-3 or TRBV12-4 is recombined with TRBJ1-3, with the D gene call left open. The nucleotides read TGTGCCAGCAGTTCTCCAGACACCTTCTCTGGAAACACCATATATTTT. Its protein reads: CASSSPDTFSGNTIYF.